Listed below are T cell receptor beta chains from one sample, sequenced in a study of blood T cell repertoires in COVID-19. Assay used: immunoSEQ multiplex PCR; TCRdb lists only in-frame clones, some missing. The table records hundreds of thousands of clones, roughly nine tenths of them present only once. Material for sequencing was PBMCs or T cells enriched from blood (not recorded which). The receptors originated from a woman in her 40s who had recovered from COVID-19. Each CDR3 is given with its conserved first and last residue. The D gene is left open where the match is weak. Expanded clones are given a class, and other clones once, few, many or no size at all.

clone_size	d_call	v_call	j_call	cdr3_nt	cdr3_aa
.	.	TRBV6-1	TRBJ2-7	TGTGCCAGCAGTGAGCGGGACGTCACCTACGAGCAGTACTTC	CASSERDVTYEQYF
.	.	TRBV7-2	TRBJ1-3	TGTGCCAGCAGCCTTTATAACACCATATATTTT	CASSLYNTIYF
.	.	TRBV3-1/TRBV3-2	TRBJ1-6	TGTGCCAGCAGCCAACAGGGGAATTCGAATTCACCCCTCCACTTT	CASSQQGNSNSPLHF
.	.	TRBV25-1	TRBJ2-5	TGTGCCAGCAGTGAGGGGTCTTTGGGACATGGAGAGACCCAGTACTTC	CASSEGSLGHGETQYF
.	TRBD2	TRBV5-4	TRBJ2-1	TGTGCCAGCAGCTTAACTAGCGGGAGAGGAAGCGAGCAGTTCTTC	CASSLTSGRGSEQFF
.	.	TRBV29-1	TRBJ1-2	TGCAGCGGGGTAGGAGACGATGGCTACACCTTC	CSGVGDDGYTF
.	TRBD1	TRBV24-1	TRBJ2-5	TGTGCCACCAGTGACCAGCCCCGGGACAGTCAAGAGACCCAGTACTTC	CATSDQPRDSQETQYF
few	TRBD2	TRBV2	TRBJ2-5	TGTGCCAGCAAGGGACTAGCGGGGGGAGAGACCCAGTACTTC	CASKGLAGGETQYF
few	TRBD1	TRBV24-1	TRBJ1-5	TGTGCCACCAGTGATACCAACACCGGGACAGGCAATCAGCCCCAGCATTTT	CATSDTNTGTGNQPQHF
few	TRBD1	TRBV29-1	TRBJ2-7	TGCAGCGTTCAGGGACAGGGGGCGCGGGAGCAGTACTTC	CSVQGQGAREQYF
.	TRBD1	TRBV14	TRBJ1-1	TGTGCCAGCAGCCGCATAAAAGGGGGCGCGGACACTGAAGCTTTCTTT	CASSRIKGGADTEAFF
.	TRBD2	TRBV6-2/TRBV6-3	TRBJ2-5	TGTGCCAGCAGTTTACGACCGGGACTAGCGGGAGGGCAAGAGACCCAGTACTTC	CASSLRPGLAGGQETQYF
few	.	TRBV30	TRBJ1-1	TGTGCCTGGAGTGTACTAGGGGCAGGGAGGACTGAAGCTTTCTTT	CAWSVLGAGRTEAFF
.	.	TRBV27	TRBJ1-1	TGTGCCAGCAGTTTAATGCGGAACACTGAAGCTTTCTTT	CASSLMRNTEAFF
few	.	TRBV4-3	TRBJ1-5	TGCGCCAGCAGCCAAGGAGCGCGCGCTTATAGCAATCAGCCCCAGCATTTT	CASSQGARAYSNQPQHF
.	TRBD2	TRBV7-3	TRBJ2-1	TGTGCCAGCTCTAGCGGGAGCCTGGGGGAGCAGTTCTTC	CASSSGSLGEQFF
.	TRBD1	TRBV24-1	TRBJ2-7	TGTGCCACCAGTCTCGGACAGGGGGTACACGAGCAGTACTTC	CATSLGQGVHEQYF
once	.	TRBV20-1	TRBJ2-5	TGCAGTGCTAGATCCAGAGAGACCCAGTACTTC	CSARSRETQYF
.	.	TRBV7-2	TRBJ1-5	TGTGCCAGCAGCTTAGCCGGGCAGCCCCAGCATTTT	CASSLAGQPQHF
.	TRBD2	TRBV7-2	TRBJ2-7	TGTGCCAGCAGCTTAGCGGCGGGAGAAAGTTACGAGCAGTACTTC	CASSLAAGESYEQYF
.	TRBD1	TRBV28	TRBJ1-5	TGTGCCAGCAGACGGGGACAGGTCAATCAGCCCCAGCATTTT	CASRRGQVNQPQHF
.	.	TRBV27	TRBJ1-2	TGTGCCAGCAAAGGGAGGCGGGCATCCAGCGGCTACACCTTC	CASKGRRASSGYTF
.	TRBD1	TRBV6-5	TRBJ1-4	TGTGCCAGCAGTTTACAGGGGGATGAAAAACTGTTTTTT	CASSLQGDEKLFF
few	TRBD1	TRBV11-2	TRBJ2-1	TGTGCCAGCACCGGGACAGTTGGCTCCTACAATGAGCAGTTCTTC	CASTGTVGSYNEQFF
.	TRBD2	TRBV28	TRBJ2-1	TGTGCCAGCAGCCCAATTGGACTAGCGGGAGAAAGAGAGCAGTTCTTC	CASSPIGLAGEREQFF
few	TRBD2	TRBV11-2	TRBJ2-3	TGTGCCAGCAGGGGTGGACTAGCGGGGGGTCGGGATACGCAGTATTTT	CASRGGLAGGRDTQYF
once	TRBD2	TRBV7-6	TRBJ2-7	TGTGCCAGCAGCCTTGGGACTAGCGGAATCTACGAGCAGTACTTC	CASSLGTSGIYEQYF
few	TRBD1	TRBV28	TRBJ1-4	TGTGCCAGCAGTTGGGCGGGGACAGGGGATGAAAAACTGTTTTTT	CASSWAGTGDEKLFF
.	TRBD1	TRBV20-1	TRBJ1-2	TGCAGTGCTAGTGGACAGGGGGCTGACTATGGCTACACCTTC	CSASGQGADYGYTF
once	.	TRBV20-1	TRBJ1-3	TGCAGTGCTAGAGCGTCAGACACCATATATTTT	CSARASDTIYF
.	TRBD2	TRBV7-8	TRBJ2-1	TGTGCCAGCAGCCGAGGACTAGCGGGACCGTACAATGAGCAGTTCTTC	CASSRGLAGPYNEQFF
few	TRBD2	TRBV28	TRBJ2-7	TGTGCCAGCAGCGCCCTGGCCGGGAGGGCCGTGGAGCAGTACTTC	CASSALAGRAVEQYF